The subject of this entry is one T cell receptor (beta chain). Assay: immunoSEQ multiplex PCR; the TCRdb copy retains only in-frame clones and omits some. Here the sample spans about 73,000 clones, roughly 95% being singletons. From germline, CDR1 is LNHDA and CDR2 SQIVND (reference sequence). The V end lost 7 bases, the J end lost 6 bases, and 15 bases lay between the germline ends. This CDR3 has 14 amino acids. The data stem from a study of cytomegalovirus exposure and HLA in healthy donors. The sample consisted of PBMCs. The rearrangement joins TRBV19 to TRBJ1-4; D is ambiguous. This TCR came from a man aged 18 to 29 in good health and CMV-seronegative. As DNA, the CDR3 is TGTGCCAGTACCGGCAGGTTGAATGATGAAAAACTGTTTTTT. Its translation: CASTGRLNDEKLFF.